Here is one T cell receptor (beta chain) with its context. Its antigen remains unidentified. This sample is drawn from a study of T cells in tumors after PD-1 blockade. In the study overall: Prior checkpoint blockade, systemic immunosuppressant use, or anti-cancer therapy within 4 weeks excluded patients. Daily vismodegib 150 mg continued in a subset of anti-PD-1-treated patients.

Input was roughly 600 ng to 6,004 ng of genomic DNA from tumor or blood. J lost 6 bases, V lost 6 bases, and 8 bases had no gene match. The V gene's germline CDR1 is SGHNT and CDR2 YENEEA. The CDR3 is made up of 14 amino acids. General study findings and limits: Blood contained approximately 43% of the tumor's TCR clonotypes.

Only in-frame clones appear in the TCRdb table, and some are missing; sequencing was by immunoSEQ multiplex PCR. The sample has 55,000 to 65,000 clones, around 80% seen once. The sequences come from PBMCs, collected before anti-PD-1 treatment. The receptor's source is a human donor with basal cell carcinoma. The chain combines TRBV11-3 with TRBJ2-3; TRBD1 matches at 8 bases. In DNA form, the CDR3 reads TGTGCCAGCAGGCCTGGGACAGGCGGGGATACGCAGTATTTT. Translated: CASRPGTGGDTQYF.